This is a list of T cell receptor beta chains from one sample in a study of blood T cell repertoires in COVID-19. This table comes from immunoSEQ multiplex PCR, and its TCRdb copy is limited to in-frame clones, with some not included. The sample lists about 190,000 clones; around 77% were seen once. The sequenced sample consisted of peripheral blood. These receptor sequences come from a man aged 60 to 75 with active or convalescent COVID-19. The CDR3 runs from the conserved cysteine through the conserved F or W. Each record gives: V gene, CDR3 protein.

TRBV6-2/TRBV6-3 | CASSYSIVAGARGKNIQYF
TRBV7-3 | CASGATGAEQFF
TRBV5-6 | CASSLAGGGIDNEQFF
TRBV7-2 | CASSLGPRGDYNSPLHF
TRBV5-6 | CASSTGVAGANVLTF
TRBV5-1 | CASSSLLTGGSGEQYF
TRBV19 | CASNPGPSSGNTIYF
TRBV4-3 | CASRKGTGSGELFF
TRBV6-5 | CASSYRQGGTDTQYF
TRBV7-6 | CASSHDTRGGNEQYF
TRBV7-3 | CASSLRPQETQYF
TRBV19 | CASSADTEAFF
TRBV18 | CASSPPGLTNEKLFF
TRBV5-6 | CASSLDRGNEQFF
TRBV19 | CASSVRRGGTGELFF
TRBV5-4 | CASSPDSPSPLHF
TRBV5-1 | CASSSGRASGETGELFF
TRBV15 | CATSRALDEPGKEKLFF
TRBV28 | CASSLGGSGLYEQYF
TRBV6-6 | CASSRPRTGRGEKLFF
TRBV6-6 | CASSYSGGSREQYF
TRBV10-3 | CAIIHMGRGLHPRPSTDTQYF
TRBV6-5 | CASSYPRQSSSEQYF
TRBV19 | CATSEIINTEAFF
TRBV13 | CASSFLAGVRYEQYF
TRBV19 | CASRWRGGNYGYTF